This T cell receptor beta chain derives from a study of identical twins. This CDR3 spans 15 amino acids. The ends were cut back, 0 bases at V and 1 base at J, with 7 bases in the middle. CDR1 and CDR2 from the germline V gene are MNHEY and SVGEGT. This clonotype was observed a handful of times. The antigen remains undetermined. Findings and limits, study-wide: Models underestimated out-of-frame TCR alpha sharing in monozygotic twins. The conclusions drew on cross-sectional statistical analysis instead of tracking the same donors. The presence of invariant MAIT and iNKT cells could partly confound analyses of zero-insertion sequences.

MiXCR was run by TCRdb on the 5' RACE reads, yielding one entry per CDR3 protein. The data hold about 570,000 distinct CDR3 sequences, with approximately 9.6% observed a single time. These data also formed part of another study, on yellow fever vaccine responses in identical twins.

The TCR was taken from a woman between 18 and 29 years old in good health. The chain carries TRBV6-2 or TRBV6-3 and TRBJ2-1; no clear D gene. The sample taken for sequencing was PBMCs. The CDR3 nucleotides read TGTGCCAGCAGTTACTCGCCCCCGTCCTACAATGAGCAGTTCTTC. Protein: CASSYSPPSYNEQFF.